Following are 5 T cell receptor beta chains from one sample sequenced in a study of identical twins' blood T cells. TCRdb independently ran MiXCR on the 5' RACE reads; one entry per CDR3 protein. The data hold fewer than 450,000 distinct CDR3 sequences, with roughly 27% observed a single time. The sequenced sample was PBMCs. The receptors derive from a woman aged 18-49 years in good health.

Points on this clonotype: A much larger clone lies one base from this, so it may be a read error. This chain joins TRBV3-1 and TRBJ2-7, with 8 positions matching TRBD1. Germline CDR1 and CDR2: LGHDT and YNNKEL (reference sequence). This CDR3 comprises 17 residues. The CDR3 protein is CASSQLFRDRSSYGQYF. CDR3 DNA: TGTGCCAGCAGCCAACTCTTCCGGGACAGGAGCTCCTACGGGCAGTACTTC.

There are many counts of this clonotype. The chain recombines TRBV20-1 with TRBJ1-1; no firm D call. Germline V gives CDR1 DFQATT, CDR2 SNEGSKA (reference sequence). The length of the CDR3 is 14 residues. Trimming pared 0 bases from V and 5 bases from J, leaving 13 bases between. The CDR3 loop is CSARDRVGVTEAFF. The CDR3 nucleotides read TGCAGTGCTAGAGATCGTGTAGGAGTAACTGAAGCTTTCTTT.

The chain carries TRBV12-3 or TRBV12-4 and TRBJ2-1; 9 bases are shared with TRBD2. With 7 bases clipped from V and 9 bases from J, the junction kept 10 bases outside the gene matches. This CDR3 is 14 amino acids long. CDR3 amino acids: CASILGGRAAEQFF. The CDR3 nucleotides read TGTGCCAGCATCCTGGGCGGGAGGGCCGCTGAGCAGTTCTTC.

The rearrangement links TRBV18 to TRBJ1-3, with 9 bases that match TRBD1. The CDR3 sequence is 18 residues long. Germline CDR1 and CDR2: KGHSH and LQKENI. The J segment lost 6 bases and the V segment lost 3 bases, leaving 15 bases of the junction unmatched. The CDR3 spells CASSPSQQGAKGANTIYF. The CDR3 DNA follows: TGTGCCAGCTCACCCTCACAACAGGGGGCGAAAGGTGCAAACACCATATATTTT.

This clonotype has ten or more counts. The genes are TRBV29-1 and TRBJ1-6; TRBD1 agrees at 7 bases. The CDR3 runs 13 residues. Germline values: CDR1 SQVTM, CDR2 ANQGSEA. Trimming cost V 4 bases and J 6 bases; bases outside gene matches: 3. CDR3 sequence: CSVGQGPNSPLHF. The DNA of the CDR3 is TGCAGCGTTGGACAGGGTCCTAATTCACCCCTCCACTTT.